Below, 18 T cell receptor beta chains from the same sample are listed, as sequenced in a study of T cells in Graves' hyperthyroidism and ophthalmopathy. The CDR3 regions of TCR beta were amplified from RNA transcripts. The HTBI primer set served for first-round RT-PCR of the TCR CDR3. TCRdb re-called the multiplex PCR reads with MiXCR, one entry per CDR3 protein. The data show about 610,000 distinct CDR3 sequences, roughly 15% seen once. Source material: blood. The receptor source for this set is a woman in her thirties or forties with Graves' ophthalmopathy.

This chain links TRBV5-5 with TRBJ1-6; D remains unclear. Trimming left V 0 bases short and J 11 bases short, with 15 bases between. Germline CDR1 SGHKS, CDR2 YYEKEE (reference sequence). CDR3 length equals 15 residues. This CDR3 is CASSLEVLPWPPLHF. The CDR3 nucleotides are TGTGCCAGCAGCTTGGAGGTTCTACCATGGCCACCCCTCCACTTT. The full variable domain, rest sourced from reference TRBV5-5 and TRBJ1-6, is DAGVTQSPTHLIKTRGQQVTLRCSPISGHKSVSWYQQVLGQGPQFIFQYYEKEERGRGNFPDRFSARQFPNYSSELNVNALLLGDSALYLCASSLEVLPWPPLHFGNGTRLTVT.

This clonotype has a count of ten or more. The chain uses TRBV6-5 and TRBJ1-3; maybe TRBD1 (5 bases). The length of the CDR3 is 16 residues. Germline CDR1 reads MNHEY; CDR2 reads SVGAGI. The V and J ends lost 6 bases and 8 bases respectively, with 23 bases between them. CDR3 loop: CASSRNPGPMEDTIYF. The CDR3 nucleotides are TGTGCCAGCAGCCGCAACCCGGGACCCATGGAAGACACCATATATTTT.

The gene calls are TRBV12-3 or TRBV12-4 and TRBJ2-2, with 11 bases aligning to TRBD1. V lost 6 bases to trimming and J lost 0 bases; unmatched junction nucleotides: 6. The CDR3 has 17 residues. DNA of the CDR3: TGTGCCAGCAGCCCGGGACAGGGGGACGCGAACACCGGGGAGCTGTTTTTT. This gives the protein CASSPGQGDANTGELFF.

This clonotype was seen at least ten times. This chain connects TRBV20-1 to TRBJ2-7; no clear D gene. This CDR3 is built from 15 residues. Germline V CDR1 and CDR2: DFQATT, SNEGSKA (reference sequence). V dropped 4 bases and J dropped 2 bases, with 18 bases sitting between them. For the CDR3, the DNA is TGCAGTGCTACTATCGTGGACGGAACAACCTACGAGCAGTACTTC. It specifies CSATIVDGTTYEQYF.

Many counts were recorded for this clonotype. CDR3 loop: CSARDLLSSGNTIYF. In nucleotides, the CDR3 is TGCAGTGCTAGAGATCTTCTCAGCTCTGGAAACACCATATATTTT. The chain uses TRBV20-1 and TRBJ1-3; D gene uncertain. This CDR3 is built from 15 residues. The germline V gene has CDR1 DFQATT and CDR2 SNEGSKA (reference sequence). The V and J ends lost 0 bases and 0 bases respectively, with 9 bases between them.

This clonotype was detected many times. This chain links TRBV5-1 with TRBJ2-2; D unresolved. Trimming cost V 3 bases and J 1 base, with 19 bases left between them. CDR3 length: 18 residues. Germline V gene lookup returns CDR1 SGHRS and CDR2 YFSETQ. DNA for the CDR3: TGCGCCAGCAGCTCCTCCGTGGGCAGAGTGAGGAACACCGGGGAGCTGTTTTTT. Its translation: CASSSSVGRVRNTGELFF.

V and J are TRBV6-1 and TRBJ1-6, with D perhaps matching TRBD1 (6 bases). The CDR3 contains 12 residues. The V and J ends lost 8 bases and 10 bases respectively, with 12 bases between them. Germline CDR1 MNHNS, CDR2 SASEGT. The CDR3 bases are TGTGCCAGCTGGACAGTTGGGTCACCCCTCCACTTT. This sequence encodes CASWTVGSPLHF.

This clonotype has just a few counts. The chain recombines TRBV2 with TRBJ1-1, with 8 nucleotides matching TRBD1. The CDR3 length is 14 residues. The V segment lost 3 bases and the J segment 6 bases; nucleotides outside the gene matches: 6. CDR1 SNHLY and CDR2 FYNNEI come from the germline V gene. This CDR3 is CASSERAGGSEAFF. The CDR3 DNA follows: TGTGCCAGCAGTGAGCGGGCAGGGGGCTCTGAAGCTTTCTTT.

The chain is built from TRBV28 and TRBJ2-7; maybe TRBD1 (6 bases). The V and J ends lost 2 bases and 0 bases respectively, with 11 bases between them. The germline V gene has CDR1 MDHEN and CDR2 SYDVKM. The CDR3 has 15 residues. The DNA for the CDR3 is TGTGCCAGCAGTTTAGCAGGGGCAAACTCCTACGAGCAGTACTTC. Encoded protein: CASSLAGANSYEQYF. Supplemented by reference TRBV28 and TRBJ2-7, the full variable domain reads DVKVTQSSRYLVKRTGEKVFLECVQDMDHENMFWYRQDPGLGLRLIYFSYDVKMKEKGDIPEGYSVSREKKERFSLILESASTNQTSMYLCASSLAGANSYEQYFGPGTRLTVT.

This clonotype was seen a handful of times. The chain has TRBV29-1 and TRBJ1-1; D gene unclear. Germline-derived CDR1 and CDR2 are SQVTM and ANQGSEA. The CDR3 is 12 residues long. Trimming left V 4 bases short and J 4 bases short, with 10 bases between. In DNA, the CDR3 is TGCAGCGTTGGACGCCCGGGCACTGAAGCTTTCTTT. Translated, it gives CSVGRPGTEAFF. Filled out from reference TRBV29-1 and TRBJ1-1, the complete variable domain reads SAVISQKPSRDICQRGTSLTIQCQVDSQVTMMFWYRQQPGQSLTLIATANQGSEATYESGFVIDKFPISRPNLTFSTLTVSNMSPEDSSIYLCSVGRPGTEAFFGQGTRLTVV.

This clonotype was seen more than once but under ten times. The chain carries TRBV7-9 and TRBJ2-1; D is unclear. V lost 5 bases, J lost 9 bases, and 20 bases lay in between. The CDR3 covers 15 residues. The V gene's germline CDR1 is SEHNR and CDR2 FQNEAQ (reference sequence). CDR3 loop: CASSNHVVTPREQFF. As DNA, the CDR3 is TGTGCCAGCAGCAACCATGTAGTGACGCCCCGTGAGCAGTTCTTC. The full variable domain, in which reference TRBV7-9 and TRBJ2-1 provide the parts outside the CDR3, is DTGVSQNPRHKITKRGQNVTFRCDPISEHNRLYWYRQTLGQGPEFLTYFQNEAQLEKSRLLSDRFSAERPKGSFSTLEIQRTEQGDSAMYLCASSNHVVTPREQFFGPGTRLTVL.

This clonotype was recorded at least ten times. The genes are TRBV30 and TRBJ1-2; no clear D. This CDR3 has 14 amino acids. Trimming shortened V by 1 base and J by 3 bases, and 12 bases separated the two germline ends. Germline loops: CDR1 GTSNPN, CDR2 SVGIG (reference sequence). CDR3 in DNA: TGTGCCTGGAGTGCCCCCCCCCCCGACTATGGCTACACCTTC. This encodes CAWSAPPPDYGYTF.

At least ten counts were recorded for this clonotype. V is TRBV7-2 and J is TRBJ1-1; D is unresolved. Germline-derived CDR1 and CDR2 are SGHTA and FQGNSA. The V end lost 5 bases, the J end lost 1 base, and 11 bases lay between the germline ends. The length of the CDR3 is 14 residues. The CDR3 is CASSPHFANTEAFF. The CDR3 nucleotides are TGTGCCAGCAGCCCCCACTTCGCGAACACTGAAGCTTTCTTT.

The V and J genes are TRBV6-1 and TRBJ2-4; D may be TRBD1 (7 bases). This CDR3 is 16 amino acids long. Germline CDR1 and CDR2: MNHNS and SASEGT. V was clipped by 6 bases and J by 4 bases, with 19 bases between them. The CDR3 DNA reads TGTGCCAGCAGACCTTCGACAGGGACTCCAAAAAACATTCAGTACTTC. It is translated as CASRPSTGTPKNIQYF.

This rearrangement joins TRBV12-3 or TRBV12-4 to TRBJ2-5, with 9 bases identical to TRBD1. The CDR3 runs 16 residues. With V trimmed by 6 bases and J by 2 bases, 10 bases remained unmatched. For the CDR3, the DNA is TGTGCCAGCAGAACCCAACCGGGACAGGGTCAAGAGACCCAGTACTTC. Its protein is CASRTQPGQGQETQYF.

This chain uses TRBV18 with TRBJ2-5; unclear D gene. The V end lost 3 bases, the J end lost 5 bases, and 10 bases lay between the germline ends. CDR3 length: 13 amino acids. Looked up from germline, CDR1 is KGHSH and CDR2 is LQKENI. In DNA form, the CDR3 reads TGTGCCAGCTCACCTTCTCTAGAGGAGACCCAGTACTTC. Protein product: CASSPSLEETQYF.

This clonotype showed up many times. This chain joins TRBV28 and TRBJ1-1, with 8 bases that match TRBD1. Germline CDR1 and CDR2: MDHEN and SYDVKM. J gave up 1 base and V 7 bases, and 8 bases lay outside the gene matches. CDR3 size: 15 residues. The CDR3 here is CASTWQGAKNTEAFF. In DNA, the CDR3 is TGTGCCAGCACCTGGCAGGGGGCAAAGAACACTGAAGCTTTCTTT.

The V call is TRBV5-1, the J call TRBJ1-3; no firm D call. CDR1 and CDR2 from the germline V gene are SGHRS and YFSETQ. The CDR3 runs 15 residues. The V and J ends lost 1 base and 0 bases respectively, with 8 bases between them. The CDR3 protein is CASSLSGYSGNTIYF. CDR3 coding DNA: TGCGCCAGCAGCTTGTCGGGGTACTCTGGAAACACCATATATTTT. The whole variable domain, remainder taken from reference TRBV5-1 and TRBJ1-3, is KAGVTQTPRYLIKTRGQQVTLSCSPISGHRSVSWYQQTPGQGLQFLFEYFSETQRNKGNFPGRFSGRQFSNSRSEMNVSTLELGDSALYLCASSLSGYSGNTIYFGEGSWLTVV.